This entry concerns a single T cell receptor (beta chain). Antigen unknown. This sample also contains other DNA sequences that code for the same CDR3. The data stem from a study of T cell responses to AZD1222 COVID-19 vaccine. CDR3 length: 12 amino acids. With V trimmed by 3 bases and J by 4 bases, 0 bases remained unmatched. Per germline, CDR1 MNHEY and CDR2 SMNVEV (reference sequence). Assay: immunoSEQ multiplex PCR; the TCRdb copy retains only in-frame clones and omits some. The table has around 170,000 clones, approximately 91% seen once. Study results and limitations: Most donors were white British and more were female, and clonal diversity was possibly underestimated.

The chain employs TRBV27 and TRBJ2-7, with TRBD2 matching over 7 bases. The sample here was peripheral blood, taken on day 0 of AZD1222 vaccination. The TCR sequence derives from an adult in good health. In nucleotides, the CDR3 is TGTGCCAGCAGTTTGGGGGGGTACGAGCAGTACTTC. This encodes CASSLGGYEQYF.